This entry lists 21 T cell receptor beta chains sequenced from one sample in a study of blood T cell repertoires in COVID-19. Sequenced by immunoSEQ multiplex PCR; TCRdb stores in-frame clones only, minus some. The sample consists of 13,000 to 15,000 clones, roughly 87% of them appearing once. Sequencing was done on a sample of peripheral blood. These receptors came from a human donor in a cohort sampled during active COVID-19.

CDR3 DNA: TGTGCCACCAGTGATTCCGGGACAGGCACAGATACGCAGTATTTT. It translates to CATSDSGTGTDTQYF. The V call is TRBV24-1, the J call TRBJ2-3; 7 positions agree with TRBD1. The CDR3 runs 15 residues. Germline V gives CDR1 KGHDR, CDR2 SFDVKD. The junction had 2 bases not matched to a gene; V was cut back by 2 bases and J by 1 base.

V and J are TRBV6-1 and TRBJ2-7; 10 bases line up with TRBD1. This CDR3 has 16 amino acids. With V trimmed by 2 bases and J by 1 base, 5 bases remained unmatched. Germline V gene sequence: CDR1 MNHNS, CDR2 SASEGT. DNA for the CDR3: TGTGCCAGCAGTGAAAGGGGGGACAGGGGTTCCTACGAGCAGTACTTC. It specifies CASSERGDRGSYEQYF.

This CDR3 is CASSRTGLTYEQYF. CDR3 DNA sequence: TGTGCCAGCAGTCGGACAGGGTTAACCTACGAGCAGTACTTC. The chain joins TRBV2 to TRBJ2-7; 8 bases fit TRBD1. Germline V CDR1 and CDR2: SNHLY, FYNNEI. This CDR3 comprises 14 residues. J gave up 2 bases and V 5 bases, and 5 bases lay outside the gene matches.

This chain connects TRBV21-1 to TRBJ2-1; the table's D call of TRBD2 was not tested on the DNA. TRBV21-1 is a known pseudogene. The CDR3 has 13 residues. The CDR3 region has the DNA TGTGCCAGCAGCAACCAGCGGGACGCCGAGCAGTTCTTC. Its protein is CASSNQRDAEQFF.

V usage is TRBV7-6 and J usage is TRBJ2-5; the D gene is possibly TRBD1 (6 bases). V was pared by 5 bases and J by 7 bases, with 11 bases between. The CDR3 is 12 residues long. From germline, CDR1 is SGHVS and CDR2 FNYEAQ. CDR3 bases: TGTGCCAGCAGCCCCCCACAGGGGACCCAGTACTTC. Amino acids: CASSPPQGTQYF.

The gene calls are TRBV6-6 and TRBJ2-2, with 8 bases identical to TRBD2. Germline CDR1 MNHNY, CDR2 SVGAGI (reference sequence). V shed 5 bases and J 6 bases; nucleotides not matched to a gene: 8. The CDR3 runs to 15 residues. The chain's CDR3 is CASSLLAAVPGELFF. In DNA form, the CDR3 reads TGTGCCAGCAGTCTACTAGCGGCAGTACCCGGGGAGCTGTTTTTT.

The CDR3 coding sequence is TGTGCCAGCAGTTACACCTGGACCGGGGATCAGCCCCAGCATTTT. It specifies CASSYTWTGDQPQHF. V and J are TRBV6-5 and TRBJ1-5; D ambiguous. Trimming left V 2 bases short and J 5 bases short, with 13 bases between. This CDR3 is 15 amino acids long. The V gene's germline CDR1 is MNHEY and CDR2 SVGAGI.

The V and J genes are TRBV3-1 (or the pseudogene TRBV3-2) and TRBJ1-5, with D tentatively TRBD1 (6 bases). Trimming left V 4 bases short and J 1 base short, with 8 bases between. This CDR3 is built from 14 residues. The germline V gene has CDR1 LGHDT and CDR2 YNNKEL (reference sequence). The CDR3 region is CASSRGQSNQPQHF. CDR3 nucleotides: TGTGCCAGCAGCCGTGGACAGAGCAATCAGCCCCAGCATTTT.

The CDR3: CASSFVRGPVEQYF. The CDR3 coding sequence is TGTGCCAGCAGCTTTGTAAGGGGGCCGGTCGAGCAGTACTTC. The rearrangement links TRBV7-9 to TRBJ2-7, with TRBD1 matching over 7 bases. V was pared by 3 bases and J by 6 bases, with 8 bases of the junction left unmatched. Germline V gene sequence: CDR1 SEHNR, CDR2 FQNEAQ (reference sequence). The CDR3 spans 14 residues.

The chain uses TRBV4-2 and TRBJ2-7; D is possibly TRBD1 (6 bases). CDR1 and CDR2 from the germline V gene are LGHNA and YNFKEQ. V dropped 1 base and J dropped 6 bases, with 7 bases sitting between them. The CDR3 consists of 12 residues. CDR3: CASSQAGVEQYF. The CDR3 DNA reads as TGTGCCAGCAGCCAAGCAGGGGTCGAGCAGTACTTC.

V gene TRBV2 combines with J gene TRBJ1-6, with D possibly being TRBD1 (6 bases). Looked up from germline, CDR1 is SNHLY and CDR2 is FYNNEI. V gave up 6 bases and J gave up 10 bases, with 19 bases separating them. The CDR3 runs 15 residues. The CDR3 loop reads CASRTRGAGASPLHF. In DNA, the CDR3 is TGTGCCAGCAGAACCCGAGGGGCAGGGGCATCACCCCTCCACTTT.

This sequence joins TRBV25-1 and TRBJ2-2; 14 bases are shared with TRBD2. Germline V gives CDR1 MGHDK, CDR2 SYGVNS. J gave up 6 bases and V 4 bases, and 7 bases lay outside the gene matches. The CDR3 is 17 amino acids. CDR3 in amino acids: CASSVPGLAGASGELFF. The CDR3 DNA sequence: TGTGCCAGCAGTGTTCCGGGACTAGCGGGAGCGTCCGGGGAGCTGTTTTTT.

This clone was picked up one time. V gene TRBV10-3 combines with J gene TRBJ2-1; D not resolved. The CDR3 contains 13 residues. Germline-derived CDR1 and CDR2 are ENHRY and SYGVKD. Trimming cost V 9 bases and J 3 bases, with 12 bases left between them. The CDR3 spells CAIYDKLYNEQFF. The DNA for the CDR3 is TGTGCCATATACGACAAGCTCTACAATGAGCAGTTCTTC.

DNA of the CDR3: TGCAGCGTGACAGGGAGTATCGTCAATGAGCAGTTCTTC. This encodes CSVTGSIVNEQFF. The rearrangement uses TRBV29-1 and TRBJ2-1; 7 positions match TRBD1. V lost 6 bases and J lost 6; bases outside the gene matches: 8. Germline V CDR1 and CDR2: SQVTM, ANQGSEA. This CDR3 spans 13 amino acids.

The rearrangement links TRBV4-2 to TRBJ2-2; the match to TRBD2 covers 15 bases. Germline loops: CDR1 LGHNA, CDR2 YNFKEQ. CDR3 size: 18 residues. V dropped 3 bases and J dropped 4; count of bases not matched to a gene: 6. The CDR3 sequence is CASSQRGLAGGLTGELFF. CDR3 bases: TGTGCCAGCAGCCAGAGGGGACTAGCGGGAGGTCTCACCGGGGAGCTGTTTTTT.

J is TRBJ2-4 and V is TRBV30; 8 bases line up with TRBD1. This CDR3 has 13 residues. V was clipped by 5 bases and J by 8 bases; unmatched bases: 8. Germline values: CDR1 GTSNPN, CDR2 SVGIG (reference sequence). The CDR3 sequence is CAWGLTGGHIQYF. Written as DNA, the CDR3 is TGTGCCTGGGGGTTAACAGGGGGTCACATTCAGTACTTC.

The chain joins TRBV6-2 or TRBV6-3 to TRBJ2-5; 7 positions match TRBD2. This CDR3 has 15 residues. Losses at the gene ends were 5 bases for V and 4 bases for J; bases not matched to a gene: 10. Germline V CDR1 and CDR2: MNHEY, SVGEGT. The CDR3 sequence is CASSPGLVSGETQYF. CDR3 bases: TGTGCCAGCAGTCCCGGACTAGTGAGTGGAGAGACCCAGTACTTC.

The CDR3 here is CASSPGTYKNIQYF. CDR3 in DNA: TGTGCCAGCAGTCCCGGGACATACAAAAACATTCAGTACTTC. The chain joins TRBV27 to TRBJ2-4; TRBD1 is a possible D gene (6 bases). V lost 5 bases and J 3 bases, leaving 11 bases between the germline ends. This CDR3 is built from 14 residues. From germline, CDR1 is MNHEY and CDR2 SMNVEV (reference sequence).

This chain connects TRBV4-2 to TRBJ1-5; D not certain. Germline CDR1 and CDR2: LGHNA and YNFKEQ. CDR3 size: 12 residues. V was shortened by 4 bases and J by 4 bases, with 5 bases between the two germline ends. This CDR3 is CASSLPNQPQHF. The CDR3 DNA reads TGTGCCAGCAGCCTCCCAAATCAGCCCCAGCATTTT.

This clone was seen more than once but under ten times. The rearrangement joins TRBV30 to TRBJ1-2; 8 bases fit TRBD1. CDR1 GTSNPN and CDR2 SVGIG come from the germline V gene (reference sequence). This CDR3 region has 13 residues. V shed 7 bases and J 4 bases; nucleotides not matched to a gene: 8. The CDR3 coding sequence is TGTGCCTACTCCCGGGACAGGCCCTATGGCTACACCTTC. It specifies CAYSRDRPYGYTF.

V and J are TRBV28 and TRBJ1-2, with D uncertain. Trimming stripped 2 bases from V and 2 bases from J, with 12 bases between. Germline V gene data show CDR1 as MDHEN and CDR2 as SYDVKM. CDR3 length: 15 residues. CDR3 DNA: TGTGCCAGCAGTTTAGTCCTACGGGTGAACTATGGCTACACCTTC. This codes for CASSLVLRVNYGYTF.